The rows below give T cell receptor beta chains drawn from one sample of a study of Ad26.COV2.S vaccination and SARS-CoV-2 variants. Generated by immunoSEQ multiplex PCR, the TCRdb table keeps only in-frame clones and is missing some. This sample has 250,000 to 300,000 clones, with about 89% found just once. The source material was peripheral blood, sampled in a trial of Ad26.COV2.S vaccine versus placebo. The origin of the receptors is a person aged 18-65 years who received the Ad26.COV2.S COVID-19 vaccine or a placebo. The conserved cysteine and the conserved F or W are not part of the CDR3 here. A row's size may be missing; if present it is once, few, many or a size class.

ASSPRVEGLSYGYT	TRBV7-6	TRBJ1-2	.
ASSFWSGRTYEQY	TRBV5-1	TRBJ2-7	.
ASRPLAAQETQY	TRBV7-9	TRBJ2-5	.
ASSETDRGRAF	TRBV6-4	TRBJ1-1	.
ASSHPRGTNSPLH	TRBV4-1	TRBJ1-6	.
ATSRELPTGGRNTGELF	TRBV15	TRBJ2-2	.
ASSPTRRGGNGELF	TRBV18	TRBJ2-2	.
ASSPLGTGGYEQY	TRBV5-1	TRBJ2-7	.
ASSPSPGTSGAYNEQF	TRBV18	TRBJ2-1	.
ASSQDRRTGELNTEAF	TRBV3-1/TRBV3-2	TRBJ1-1	few
ASSQNPGISNQPQH	TRBV3-1/TRBV3-2	TRBJ1-5	.
ASSSDRGPGNTIY	TRBV13	TRBJ1-3	.
ASSQEDRNYGYT	TRBV4-2	TRBJ1-2	.
ASSLDGQLYEQY	TRBV5-1	TRBJ2-7	.
ASSPGTGPVYEQY	TRBV4-3	TRBJ2-7	.
ASSPQGLGDEKLF	TRBV18	TRBJ1-4	.
ASSVQGEGRETQY	TRBV7-8	TRBJ2-5	.
ASSPGQTGTEAF	TRBV19	TRBJ1-1	medium-sized
ASSGNRDTEAF	TRBV2	TRBJ1-1	.
ASSPGLAGPFSTQY	TRBV5-1	TRBJ2-3	.
ASSVGGREGYT	TRBV9	TRBJ1-2	.
ASSSGRNNSPLH	TRBV3-1/TRBV3-2	TRBJ1-6	.
ASSSPAKGGNTIY	TRBV27	TRBJ1-3	few
ASSPTLRQGVYGNTIY	TRBV7-9	TRBJ1-3	.
ASSYFIGREQY	TRBV6-5	TRBJ2-7	.
ASSYAGTSAYNEQF	TRBV5-4	TRBJ2-1	.
SVEDRVKYSNQPQH	TRBV29-1	TRBJ1-5	.
AISGQGQPLEQY	TRBV10-3	TRBJ2-7	once
ASSLRVGRLTEAF	TRBV7-9	TRBJ1-1	.
ASSRGLAGGQETQY	TRBV4-1	TRBJ2-5	.
ASSPHWTGTNTEAF	TRBV7-9	TRBJ1-1	.
AWILDRTGTEAF	TRBV30	TRBJ1-1	.